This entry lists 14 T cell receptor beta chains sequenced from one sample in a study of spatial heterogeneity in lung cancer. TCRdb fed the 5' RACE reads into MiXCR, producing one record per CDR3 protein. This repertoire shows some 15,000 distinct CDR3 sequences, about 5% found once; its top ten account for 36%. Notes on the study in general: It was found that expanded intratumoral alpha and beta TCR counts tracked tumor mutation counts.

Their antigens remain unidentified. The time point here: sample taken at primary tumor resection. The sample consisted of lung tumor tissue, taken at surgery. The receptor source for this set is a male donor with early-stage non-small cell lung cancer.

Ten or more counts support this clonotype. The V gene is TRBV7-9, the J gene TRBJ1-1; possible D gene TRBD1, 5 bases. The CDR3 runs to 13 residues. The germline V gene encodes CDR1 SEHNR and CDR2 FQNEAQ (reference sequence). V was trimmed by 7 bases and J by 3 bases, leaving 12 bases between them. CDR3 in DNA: TGTGCCAGCACCGTAATGGGGGACACTGAAGCTTTCTTT. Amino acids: CASTVMGDTEAFF.

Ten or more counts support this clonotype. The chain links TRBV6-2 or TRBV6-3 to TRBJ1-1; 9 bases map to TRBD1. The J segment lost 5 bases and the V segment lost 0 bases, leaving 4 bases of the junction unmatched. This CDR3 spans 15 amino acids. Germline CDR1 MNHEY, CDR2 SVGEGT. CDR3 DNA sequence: TGTGCCAGCAGTTACTCGAGCGACAGGGGGACTGAAGCTTTCTTT. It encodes CASSYSSDRGTEAFF.

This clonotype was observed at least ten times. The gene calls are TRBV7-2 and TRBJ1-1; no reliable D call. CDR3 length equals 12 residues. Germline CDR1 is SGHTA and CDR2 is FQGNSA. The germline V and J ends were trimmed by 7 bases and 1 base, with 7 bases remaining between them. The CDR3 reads CASTSPNTEAFF. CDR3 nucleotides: TGTGCCAGCACCTCCCCGAACACTGAAGCTTTCTTT.

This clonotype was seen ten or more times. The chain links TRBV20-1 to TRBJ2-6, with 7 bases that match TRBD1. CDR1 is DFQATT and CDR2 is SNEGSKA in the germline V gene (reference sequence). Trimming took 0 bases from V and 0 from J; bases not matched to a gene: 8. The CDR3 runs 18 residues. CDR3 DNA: TGCAGTGCTAGAGATAGGGTCAGGGGGAGCTCTGGGGCCAACGTCCTGACTTTC. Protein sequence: CSARDRVRGSSGANVLTF.

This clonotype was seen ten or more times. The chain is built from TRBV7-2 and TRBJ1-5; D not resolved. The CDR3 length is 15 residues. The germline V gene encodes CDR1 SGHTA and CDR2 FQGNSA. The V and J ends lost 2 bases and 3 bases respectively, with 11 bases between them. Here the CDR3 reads CASSLTTANNQPQHF. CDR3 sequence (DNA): TGTGCCAGCAGCTTAACAACAGCAAACAATCAGCCCCAGCATTTT.

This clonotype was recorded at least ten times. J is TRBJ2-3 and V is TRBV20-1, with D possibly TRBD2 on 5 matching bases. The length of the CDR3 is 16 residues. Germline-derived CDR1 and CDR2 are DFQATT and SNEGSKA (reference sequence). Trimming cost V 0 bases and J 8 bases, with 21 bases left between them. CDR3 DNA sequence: TGCAGTGCTAGAGATCCTTGGCTAGCCGGATGGAGTACGCAGTATTTT. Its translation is CSARDPWLAGWSTQYF.

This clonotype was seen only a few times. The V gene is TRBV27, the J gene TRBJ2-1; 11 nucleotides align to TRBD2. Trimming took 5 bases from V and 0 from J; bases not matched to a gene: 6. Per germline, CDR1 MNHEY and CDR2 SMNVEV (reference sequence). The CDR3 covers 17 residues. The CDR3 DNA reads TGTGCCAGCAGTCCCACTAGCGGGAGTAGCTCCTACAATGAGCAGTTCTTC. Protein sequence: CASSPTSGSSSYNEQFF.

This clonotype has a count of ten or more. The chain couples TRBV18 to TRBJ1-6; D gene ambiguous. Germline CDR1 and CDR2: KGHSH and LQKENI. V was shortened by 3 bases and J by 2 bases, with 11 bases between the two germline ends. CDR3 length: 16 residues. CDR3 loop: CASSPDMLTYNSPLHF. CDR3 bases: TGTGCCAGCTCACCCGACATGCTCACCTATAATTCACCCCTCCACTTT.

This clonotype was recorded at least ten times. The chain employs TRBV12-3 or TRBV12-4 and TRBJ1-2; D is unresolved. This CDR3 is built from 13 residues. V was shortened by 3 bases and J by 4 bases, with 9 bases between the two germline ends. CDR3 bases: TGTGCCAGCAGTTTGAGTCAGTTCTATGGCTACACCTTC. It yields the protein CASSLSQFYGYTF.

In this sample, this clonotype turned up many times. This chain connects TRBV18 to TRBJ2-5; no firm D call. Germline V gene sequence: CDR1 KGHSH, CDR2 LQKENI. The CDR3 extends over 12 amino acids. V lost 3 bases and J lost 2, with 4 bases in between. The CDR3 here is CASSPKQETQYF. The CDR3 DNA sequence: TGTGCCAGCTCACCGAAGCAAGAGACCCAGTACTTC.

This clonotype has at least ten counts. CDR3 sequence reads: CASSGEGGLGQPQHF. Written as DNA, the CDR3 is TGTGCCAGCAGCGGGGAAGGGGGTTTGGGTCAGCCCCAGCATTTT. V is TRBV7-9 and J is TRBJ1-5; D perhaps matches TRBD1 (6 bases). The V gene lost 5 bases and the J gene lost 6 bases, with 17 bases spanning the gap. Germline assignment: CDR1 SEHNR and CDR2 FQNEAQ (reference sequence). CDR3 size: 15 residues.

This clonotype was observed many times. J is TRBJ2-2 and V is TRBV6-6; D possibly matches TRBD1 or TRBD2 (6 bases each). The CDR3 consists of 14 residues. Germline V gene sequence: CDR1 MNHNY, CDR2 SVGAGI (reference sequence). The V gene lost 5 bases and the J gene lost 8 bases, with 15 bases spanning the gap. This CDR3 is CASSRNRAGGELFF. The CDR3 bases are TGTGCCAGCAGTCGCAACAGGGCGGGGGGGGAGCTGTTTTTT.

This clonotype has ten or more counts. The CDR3 reads CASSLNRRSEAFF. The CDR3 nucleotides are TGTGCCAGCAGTTTAAATCGGCGCAGCGAAGCTTTCTTT. The chain carries TRBV12-3 or TRBV12-4 and TRBJ1-1, with no clear D. The CDR3 has 13 amino acids. V shed 2 bases and J shed 8 bases, with 12 bases lying between them.

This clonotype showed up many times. CDR3 DNA: TGTGCCATCAGTGGACGGCAGGGCCCAGATACGCAGTATTTT. This encodes CAISGRQGPDTQYF. The chain employs TRBV10-3 and TRBJ2-3, with TRBD1 as a possible D gene (5 bases). Trimming removed 4 bases at V and 4 bases at J, with 12 bases between. Per the germline V gene, CDR1 is ENHRY and CDR2 is SYGVKD. The CDR3 is 14 residues long.